This T cell receptor beta chain was retrieved from a study of blood T cell repertoires in COVID-19. The overall study: Samples came from the United States, Italy and Spain, spanning acute and convalescent COVID-19. Sources were T cells, B-cell-depleted T cells, or PBMCs; the material itself was cDNA or gDNA.

In the study's own analysis: Nucleated cell number was recorded as an estimate derived from reference gene primer amplification. This table comes from immunoSEQ multiplex PCR, and its TCRdb copy is limited to in-frame clones, with some not included. The V and J calls and clone size were taken over from that table, and D and trimming were inferred from the DNA. The sample has some 170,000 clones, more than 80% seen once. This CDR3 is 14 amino acids long. Germline values: CDR1 MNHEY, CDR2 SVGAGI. V lost 5 bases, J lost 7 bases, and 17 bases lay in between. The chain links TRBV6-5 to TRBJ1-2; D is unclear. What was sequenced was peripheral blood. The TCR was taken from a human donor in a cohort sampled during active COVID-19. DNA for the CDR3: TGTGCCAGCAGTCCAAGCGGGCGGAGGAGTGGCTACACCTTC. Residues: CASSPSGRRSGYTF.